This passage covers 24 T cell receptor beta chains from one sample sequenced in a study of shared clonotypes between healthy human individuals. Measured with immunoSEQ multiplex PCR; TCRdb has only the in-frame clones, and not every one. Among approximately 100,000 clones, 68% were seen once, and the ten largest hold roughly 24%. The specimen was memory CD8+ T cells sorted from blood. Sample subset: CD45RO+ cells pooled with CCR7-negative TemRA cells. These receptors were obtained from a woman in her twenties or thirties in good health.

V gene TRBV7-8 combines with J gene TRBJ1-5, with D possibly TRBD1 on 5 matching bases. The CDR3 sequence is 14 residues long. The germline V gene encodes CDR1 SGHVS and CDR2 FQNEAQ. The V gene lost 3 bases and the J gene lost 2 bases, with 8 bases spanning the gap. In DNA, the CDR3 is TGTGCCAGCAGCTTTATGGGGCGCAATCAGCCCCAGCATTTT. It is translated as CASSFMGRNQPQHF. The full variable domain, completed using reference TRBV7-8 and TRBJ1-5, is GAGVSQSPRYKVAKRGQDVALRCDPISGHVSLFWYQQALGQGPEFLTYFQNEAQLDKSGLPSDRFFAERPEGSVSTLKIQRTQQEDSAVYLCASSFMGRNQPQHFGDGTRLSIL.

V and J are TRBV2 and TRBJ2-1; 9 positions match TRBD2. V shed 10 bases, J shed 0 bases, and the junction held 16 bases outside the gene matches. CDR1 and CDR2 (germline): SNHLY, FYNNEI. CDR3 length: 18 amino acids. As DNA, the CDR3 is TGTGCCACCAATAGCGGGAGAACTCCCGTCAGCTCCTACAATGAGCAGTTCTTC. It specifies CATNSGRTPVSSYNEQFF.

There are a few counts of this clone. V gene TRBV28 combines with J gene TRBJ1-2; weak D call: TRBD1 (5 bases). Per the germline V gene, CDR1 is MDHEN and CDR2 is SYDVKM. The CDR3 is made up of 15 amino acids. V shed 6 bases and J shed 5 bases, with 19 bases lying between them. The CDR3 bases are TGTGCCAGCAGCTCCCTACCGGCGGGGGAGTATGGCTACACCTTC. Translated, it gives CASSSLPAGEYGYTF.

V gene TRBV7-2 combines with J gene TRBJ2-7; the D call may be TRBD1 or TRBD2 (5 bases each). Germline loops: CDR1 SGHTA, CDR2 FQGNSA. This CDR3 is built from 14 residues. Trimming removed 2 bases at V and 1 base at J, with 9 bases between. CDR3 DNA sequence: TGTGCCAGCAGCTTAATGAGGGGATCCTACGAGCAGTACTTC. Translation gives CASSLMRGSYEQYF.

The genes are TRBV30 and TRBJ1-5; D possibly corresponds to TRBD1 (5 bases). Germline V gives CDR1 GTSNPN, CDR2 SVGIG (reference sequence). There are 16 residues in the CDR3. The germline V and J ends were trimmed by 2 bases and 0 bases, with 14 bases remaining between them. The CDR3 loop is CAWSWGGIYSNQPQHF. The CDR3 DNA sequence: TGTGCCTGGAGTTGGGGCGGAATATATAGCAATCAGCCCCAGCATTTT. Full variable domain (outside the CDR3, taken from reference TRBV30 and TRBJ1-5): SQTIHQWPATLVQPVGSPLSLECTVEGTSNPNLYWYRQAAGRGLQLLFYSVGIGQISSEVPQNLSASRPQDRQFILSSKKLLLSDSGFYLCAWSWGGIYSNQPQHFGDGTRLSIL.

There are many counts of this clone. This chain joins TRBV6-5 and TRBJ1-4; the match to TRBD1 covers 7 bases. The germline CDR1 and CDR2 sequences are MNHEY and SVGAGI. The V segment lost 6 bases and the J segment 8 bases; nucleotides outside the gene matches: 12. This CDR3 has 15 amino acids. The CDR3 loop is CASRRYRGGNEKLFF. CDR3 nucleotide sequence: TGTGCCAGCAGGCGCTACAGAGGGGGCAACGAAAAACTGTTTTTT.

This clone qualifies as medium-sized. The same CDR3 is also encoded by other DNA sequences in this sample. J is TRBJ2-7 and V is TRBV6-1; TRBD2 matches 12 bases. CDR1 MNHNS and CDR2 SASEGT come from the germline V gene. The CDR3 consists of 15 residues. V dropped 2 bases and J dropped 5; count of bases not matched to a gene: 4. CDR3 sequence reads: CASSERTSGINEQYF. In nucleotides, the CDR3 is TGTGCCAGCAGTGAAAGGACTAGCGGGATTAACGAGCAGTACTTC.

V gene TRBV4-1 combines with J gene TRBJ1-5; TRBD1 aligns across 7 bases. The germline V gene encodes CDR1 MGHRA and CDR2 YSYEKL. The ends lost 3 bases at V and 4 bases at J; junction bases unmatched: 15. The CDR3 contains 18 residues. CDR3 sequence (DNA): TGCGCCAGCAGCCACACCTTTTGGGGCAGGGGGTTAAATCAGCCCCAGCATTTT. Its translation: CASSHTFWGRGLNQPQHF.

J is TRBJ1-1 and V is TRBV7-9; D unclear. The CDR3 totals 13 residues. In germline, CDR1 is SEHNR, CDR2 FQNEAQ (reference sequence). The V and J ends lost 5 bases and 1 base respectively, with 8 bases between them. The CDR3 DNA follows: TGTGCCAGCAGCGGTCGGGGGAACACTGAAGCTTTCTTT. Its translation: CASSGRGNTEAFF.

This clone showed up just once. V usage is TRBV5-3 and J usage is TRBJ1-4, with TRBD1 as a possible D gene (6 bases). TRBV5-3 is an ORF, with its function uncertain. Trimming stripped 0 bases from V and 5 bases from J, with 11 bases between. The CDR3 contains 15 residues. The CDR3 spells CARSLDWTANEKLFF. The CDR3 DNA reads TGTGCCAGAAGCTTGGATTGGACAGCGAATGAAAAACTGTTTTTT.

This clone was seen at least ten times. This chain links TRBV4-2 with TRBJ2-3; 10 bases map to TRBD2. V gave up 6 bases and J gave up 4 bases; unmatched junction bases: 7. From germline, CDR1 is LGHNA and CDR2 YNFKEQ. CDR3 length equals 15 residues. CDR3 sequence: CASRRLAGESDTQYF. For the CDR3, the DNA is TGTGCCAGCAGACGGCTAGCGGGAGAATCAGATACGCAGTATTTT.

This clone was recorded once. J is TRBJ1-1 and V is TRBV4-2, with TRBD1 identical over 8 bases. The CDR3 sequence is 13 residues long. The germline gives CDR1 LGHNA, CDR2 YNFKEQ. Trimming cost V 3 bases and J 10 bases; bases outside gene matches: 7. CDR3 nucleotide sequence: TGTGCCAGCAGCCAGGTCCGGACAGGGTTAGCTTTCTTT. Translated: CASSQVRTGLAFF.

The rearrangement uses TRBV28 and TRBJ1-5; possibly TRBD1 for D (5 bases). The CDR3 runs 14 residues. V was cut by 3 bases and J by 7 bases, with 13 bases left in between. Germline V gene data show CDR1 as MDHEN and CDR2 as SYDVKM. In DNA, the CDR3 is TGTGCCAGCAGTTTGTTGCAGGGAAGACAGCCCCAGCATTTT. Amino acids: CASSLLQGRQPQHF.

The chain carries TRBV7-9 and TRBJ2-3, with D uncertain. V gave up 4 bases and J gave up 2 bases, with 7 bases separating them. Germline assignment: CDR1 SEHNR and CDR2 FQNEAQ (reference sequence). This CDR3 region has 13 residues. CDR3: CASSYPVTDTQYF. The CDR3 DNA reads TGTGCCAGCAGCTACCCGGTCACAGATACGCAGTATTTT.

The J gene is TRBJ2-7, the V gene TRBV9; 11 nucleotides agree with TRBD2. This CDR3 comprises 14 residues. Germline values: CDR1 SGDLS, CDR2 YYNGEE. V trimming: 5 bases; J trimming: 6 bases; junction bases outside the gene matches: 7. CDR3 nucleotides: TGTGCCAGCAGTTTAGCGGGAGGGCCGGTCGAGCAGTACTTC. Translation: CASSLAGGPVEQYF.

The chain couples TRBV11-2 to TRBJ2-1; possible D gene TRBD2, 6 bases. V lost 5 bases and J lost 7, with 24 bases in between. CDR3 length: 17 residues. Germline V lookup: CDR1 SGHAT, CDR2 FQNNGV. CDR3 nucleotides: TGTGCCAGCAGCCCAGGTGGGGGAGGAGGGGAGTGGAATGAGCAGTTCTTC. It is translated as CASSPGGGGGEWNEQFF.

This chain's CDR3 is CASSQRTGNNEQFF. CDR3 nucleotides: TGTGCCAGCAGCCAACGGACTGGTAACAATGAGCAGTTCTTC. The rearrangement uses TRBV14 and TRBJ2-1; D is possibly TRBD2 (5 bases). V was cut by 2 bases and J by 5 bases, with 10 bases left in between. CDR3 length: 14 amino acids. CDR1 and CDR2 (germline): SGHDN, FVKESK.

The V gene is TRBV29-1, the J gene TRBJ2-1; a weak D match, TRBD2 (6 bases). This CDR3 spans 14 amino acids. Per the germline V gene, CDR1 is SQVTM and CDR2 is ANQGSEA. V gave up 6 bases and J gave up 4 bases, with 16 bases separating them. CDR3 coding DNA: TGCAGCGTGGACACCGGGACTGGTTACAATGAGCAGTTCTTC. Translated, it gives CSVDTGTGYNEQFF.

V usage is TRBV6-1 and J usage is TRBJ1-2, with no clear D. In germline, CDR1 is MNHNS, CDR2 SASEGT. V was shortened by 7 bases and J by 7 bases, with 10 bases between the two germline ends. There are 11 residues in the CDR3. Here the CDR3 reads CASISLVGYTF. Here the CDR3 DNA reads TGTGCCAGCATCTCCCTAGTTGGCTACACCTTC.

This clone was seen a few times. CDR3 nucleotides: TGTGCCAGCAGCCAAGATAAGAGGACCCACCACCAGGGAGAGACCCAGTACTTC. This sequence encodes CASSQDKRTHHQGETQYF. The rearrangement uses TRBV4-2 and TRBJ2-5, with D perhaps TRBD1 (5 bases). From germline, CDR1 is LGHNA and CDR2 YNFKEQ. V lost 0 bases to trimming and J lost 4 bases, with 21 bases between them. The CDR3 covers 18 residues.

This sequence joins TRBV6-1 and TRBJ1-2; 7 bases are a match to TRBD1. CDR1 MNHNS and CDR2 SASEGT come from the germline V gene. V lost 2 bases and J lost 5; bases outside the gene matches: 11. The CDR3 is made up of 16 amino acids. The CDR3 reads CASSEWDSPIPYGYTF. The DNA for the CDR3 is TGTGCCAGCAGTGAATGGGACAGCCCAATTCCTTATGGCTACACCTTC.

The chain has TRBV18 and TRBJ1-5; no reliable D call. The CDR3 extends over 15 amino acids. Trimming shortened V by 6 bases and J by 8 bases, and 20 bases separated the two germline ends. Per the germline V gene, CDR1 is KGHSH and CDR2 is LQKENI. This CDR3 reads CASSRDGVLGEPQHF. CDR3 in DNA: TGTGCCAGCTCCCGCGACGGCGTCCTGGGTGAGCCCCAGCATTTT.

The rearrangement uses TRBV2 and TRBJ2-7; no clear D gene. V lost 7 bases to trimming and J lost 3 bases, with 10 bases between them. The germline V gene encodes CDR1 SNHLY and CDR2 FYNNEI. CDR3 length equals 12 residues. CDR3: CASIPQSYEQYF. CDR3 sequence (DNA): TGTGCCAGCATCCCTCAAAGCTACGAGCAGTACTTC.

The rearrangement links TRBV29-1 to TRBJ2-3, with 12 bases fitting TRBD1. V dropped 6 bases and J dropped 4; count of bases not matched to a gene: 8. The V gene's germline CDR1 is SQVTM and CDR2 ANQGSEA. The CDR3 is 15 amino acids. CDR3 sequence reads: CSVLSGTGGPDTQYF. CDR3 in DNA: TGCAGCGTCCTGAGCGGGACAGGGGGCCCAGATACGCAGTATTTT.